This TCR beta chain was captured in a study of T cells in tuberculosis. The wider study: The T cells targeted glucose monomycolate, a mycobacterial lipid, via CD1B. Overall study findings and caveats: Active tuberculosis TCR-alpha repertoires lay closer to GMM-specific TCRs than IGRA-negative controls, suggesting clonal expansion.

The CDR3 has 14 residues. Between the trimmed V and J ends, which lost 4 bases and 5 bases, there was a span of 15 bases. Germline CDR1 SGHVS, CDR2 FNYEAQ. Patients were newly diagnosed, HIV-seronegative, and aged 18 or older. Each donor contributed around 100,000 T cells on average, unsorted. Sequencing was performed with immunoSEQ multiplex PCR; in TCRdb, only in-frame clones are kept and a portion is missing. The table records some 10,000 clones, approximately 94% of them present only once. As to this clone: The antigen remains unidentified.

The specimen sequenced was PBMCs. The clonotype was recovered from an adult with tuberculosis. The rearrangement uses TRBV7-6 and TRBJ2-7; maybe TRBD2 (6 bases). As DNA, the CDR3 is TGTGCCAGCAGCTCTGCGACTAGTAACGACGAGCAGTACTTC. It translates to CASSSATSNDEQYF.